Each of the 29 T cell receptor beta chains below was sequenced from the same sample in a study of graft-versus-host responses after intestinal transplantation. Graft tissue processing released intraepithelial and lamina propria lymphocytes. Assay used: immunoSEQ multiplex PCR; TCRdb lists only in-frame clones, some missing. Of 8,700 or so clones in the sample, approximately 64% were seen once. The sample in question was ileum tissue, obtained 450 to 460 days after transplant. These receptors came from a human patient who received an intestinal transplant, so some T cells may come from the graft donor.

In its sample, this clone ranks as medium-sized. CDR3 loop: CASSSPDRGGNEKLFF. For the CDR3, the DNA is TGTGCCAGCAGTTCTCCTGACAGGGGTGGGAATGAAAAACTGTTTTTT. This chain joins TRBV28 and TRBJ1-4; 8 bases are shared with TRBD1. Trimming took 4 bases from V and 5 from J; bases not matched to a gene: 9. Germline CDR1 MDHEN, CDR2 SYDVKM. The CDR3 contains 16 residues.

V and J are TRBV10-2 and TRBJ1-1; no definite D call. This CDR3 has 11 amino acids. V dropped 6 bases and J dropped 1 base, with 3 bases sitting between them. CDR1 is WSHSY and CDR2 is SAAADI in the germline V gene. CDR3 bases: TGCGCCAGCAGGCAGAACACTGAAGCTTTCTTT. Translated, it gives CASRQNTEAFF.

V is TRBV6-5 and J is TRBJ2-1; 7 bases match TRBD1. The CDR3 spans 15 residues. Trimming took 6 bases from V and 4 from J; bases not matched to a gene: 9. Germline CDR1 and CDR2: MNHEY and SVGAGI. In DNA form, the CDR3 reads TGTGCCAGCAGCCTCCGGGACAGATTATACAATGAGCAGTTCTTC. It translates to CASSLRDRLYNEQFF.

The CDR3 sequence is CASSLAPNRGSGANVLTF. The CDR3 bases are TGCGCCAGCAGCTTGGCCCCCAACAGGGGCTCTGGGGCCAACGTCCTGACTTTC. The chain is built from TRBV5-1 and TRBJ2-6, with TRBD1 matching over 7 bases. Germline assignment: CDR1 SGHRS and CDR2 YFSETQ. The CDR3 contains 18 residues. The V gene end was trimmed by 0 bases and the J gene end by 0 bases; junction bases not matched to a gene: 6.

This chain uses TRBV30 with TRBJ2-4; D is possibly TRBD1 (6 bases). CDR1 and CDR2 (germline): GTSNPN, SVGIG (reference sequence). CDR3 size: 16 residues. V gave up 0 bases and J gave up 1 base, with 13 bases separating them. CDR3 sequence: CAWSVGQGMAKNIQYF. The CDR3 DNA is TGTGCCTGGAGTGTAGGGCAGGGGATGGCCAAAAACATTCAGTACTTC.

Concerning this clone itself: One end of the junction fails to match germline, which may point to a read error. This rearrangement joins TRBV10-3 to TRBJ1-2, with 8 positions matching TRBD1. The germline gives CDR1 ENHRY, CDR2 SYGVKD. CDR3 length: 20 residues. Here the CDR3 DNA reads TGTGCCATCAGTGAGCTCGGACAGGGTACACCTTCATACCGATATCCGGGCTACAGCTTC. It codes for CAISELGQGTPSYRYPGYSF.

The DNA for the CDR3 is TGTGCCAGCAGCTTAGATGGTGGACGGGCCTGGGGCAATGAGCAGTTCTTC. It specifies CASSLDGGRAWGNEQFF. This sequence joins TRBV7-9 and TRBJ2-1; no clear D. The CDR3 covers 17 residues. Germline CDR1 is SEHNR and CDR2 is FQNEAQ (reference sequence). Deletions cut 1 base from V and 6 bases from J, with 19 bases between.

The chain uses TRBV6-1 and TRBJ2-5; the D gene is possibly TRBD1 (6 bases). The V end was cut by 3 bases, the J end by 9 bases, with 17 bases between. The CDR3 spans 14 residues. Germline CDR1 is MNHNS and CDR2 is SASEGT. In nucleotides, the CDR3 is TGTGCCAGCAGTGACTTGGGACACCGTGGGGCCCAGTACTTC. Its protein product is CASSDLGHRGAQYF.

This clone occurred once. V usage is TRBV5-8 and J usage is TRBJ1-1; D remains unclear. The CDR3 extends over 15 amino acids. V lost 0 bases and J 0 bases, leaving 9 bases between the germline ends. Germline V gives CDR1 SGHTS, CDR2 YDEGEE. The CDR3 DNA reads as TGTGCCAGCAGCTTGGGGCAGTCCATGAACACTGAAGCTTTCTTT. This sequence encodes CASSLGQSMNTEAFF.

J is TRBJ1-5 and V is TRBV10-1; D is unclear. The CDR3 sequence is 9 residues long. Trimming removed 7 bases from V and 5 bases from J, with 0 bases in between. Germline CDR1 and CDR2: WNHNN and SYGVQD (reference sequence). CDR3 nucleotide sequence: TGCGCCAGCAATCAGCCCCAGCATTTT. Its protein product is CASNQPQHF.

The rearrangement links TRBV7-3 to TRBJ1-2; no firm D call. The CDR3 contains 13 residues. Germline V gene data show CDR1 as SGHTA and CDR2 as FQGTGA. V lost 2 bases and J lost 3, with 7 bases in between. CDR3 coding DNA: TGTGCCAGCAGCTTAGGGAACTACTATGGCTACACCTTC. Amino acids: CASSLGNYYGYTF. The complete variable domain, with remaining parts taken from reference TRBV7-3 and TRBJ1-2, reads GAGVSQTPSNKVTEKGKYVELRCDPISGHTALYWYRQSLGQGPEFLIYFQGTGAADDSGLPNDRFFAVRPEGSVSTLKIQRTERGDSAVYLCASSLGNYYGYTFGSGTRLTVV.

This clone was detected once. The J gene is TRBJ2-7, the V gene TRBV6-6, with 11 bases fitting TRBD2. The CDR3 runs 16 residues. The germline gives CDR1 MNHNY, CDR2 SVGAGI (reference sequence). V trimming: 6 bases; J trimming: 5 bases; junction bases outside the gene matches: 12. The CDR3, as DNA: TGTGCCAGCAGCGACCTAGCGGGGGGCCTCGGTGACGAGCAGTACGTC. Its translation: CASSDLAGGLGDEQYV.

The rearrangement uses TRBV5-4 and TRBJ1-6; D is perhaps TRBD1 (6 bases). Trimming stripped 4 bases from V and 7 bases from J, with 24 bases between. The CDR3 has 18 amino acids. The germline V gene has CDR1 SGHNT and CDR2 YYREEE (reference sequence). In nucleotides, the CDR3 is TGTGCCAGCAGCCCGGGCCAGAGAAGACAGGTGGAGAATTCACCCCTCCACTTT. It encodes CASSPGQRRQVENSPLHF.

This sequence joins TRBV5-6 and TRBJ2-5; a weak D match, TRBD1 (5 bases). The ends were cut back, 0 bases at V and 4 bases at J, with 19 bases in the middle. Germline loops: CDR1 SGHDT, CDR2 YYEEEE. The CDR3 length is 17 residues. The CDR3 loop reads CASSLELQGNEGETQYF. In DNA form, the CDR3 reads TGTGCCAGCAGCTTGGAGTTGCAGGGTAATGAAGGAGAGACCCAGTACTTC. Combining the CDR3 with reference TRBV5-6 and TRBJ2-5 gives the whole variable domain DAGVTQSPTHLIKTRGQQVTLRCSPKSGHDTVSWYQQALGQGPQFIFQYYEEEERQRGNFPDRFSGHQFPNYSSELNVNALLLGDSALYLCASSLELQGNEGETQYFGPGTRLLVL.

The chain links TRBV10-2 to TRBJ2-7; D ambiguous. The CDR3 sequence is 14 residues long. Between the trimmed V and J ends, which lost 5 bases and 4 bases, there was a span of 15 bases. CDR1 is WSHSY, CDR2 SAAADI, per germline. The CDR3 DNA follows: TGCGCCAGCAGTCAATCCTTTCTTTCTTACGAGCAGTACTTC. This gives the protein CASSQSFLSYEQYF.

The rearrangement joins TRBV7-2 to TRBJ2-5, with 7 bases fitting TRBD1. The CDR3 is 15 residues long. Germline CDR1 and CDR2: SGHTA and FQGNSA. V gave up 1 base and J gave up 1 base; unmatched junction bases: 3. CDR3 in DNA: TGTGCCAGCAGCTTAGAGGGACAGCCCCAAGAGACCCAGTACTTC. It translates to CASSLEGQPQETQYF.

This chain uses TRBV15 with TRBJ2-7; 10 bases map to TRBD1. Germline V gives CDR1 LNHNV, CDR2 YYDKDF (reference sequence). This CDR3 spans 15 amino acids. Trimming cost V 1 base and J 2 bases; bases outside gene matches: 2. The DNA of the CDR3 is TGTGCCACCAGCAGAGGCGGGACAGGGGCCTACGAGCAGTACTTC. Translating gives CATSRGGTGAYEQYF.

This chain joins TRBV6-1 and TRBJ2-5, with D unresolved. The CDR3 loop spans 13 amino acids. Between the trimmed V and J ends, which lost 7 bases and 1 base, there was a span of 10 bases. From germline, CDR1 is MNHNS and CDR2 SASEGT. CDR3 residues: CASNRGLQETQYF. CDR3 in DNA: TGTGCCAGCAATCGTGGGCTCCAAGAGACCCAGTACTTC.

Concerning this clone: The sample contains more than one DNA sequence encoding this CDR3. The CDR3 here is CASSFGGPQETQYF. The DNA for the CDR3 is TGTGCCAGCAGCTTCGGGGGCCCCCAAGAGACCCAGTACTTC. V gene TRBV7-2 combines with J gene TRBJ2-5; the D gene could be TRBD1 or TRBD2 (6 bases each). The CDR3 spans 14 residues. CDR1 and CDR2 from the germline V gene are SGHTA and FQGNSA. With 3 bases removed from V and 1 base from J, the gap between germline ends came to 9 bases.

Only one count was recorded for this clone. The chain recombines TRBV6-6 with TRBJ2-5; D is ambiguous. V lost 0 bases and J lost 1, with 9 bases in between. This CDR3 is built from 15 residues. Germline values: CDR1 MNHNY, CDR2 SVGAGI (reference sequence). DNA of the CDR3: TGTGCCAGCAGTTACTCTGAGACCCGCCAAGAGACCCAGTACTTC. It specifies CASSYSETRQETQYF.

The chain links TRBV4-2 to TRBJ2-7; 10 bases line up with TRBD2. V shed 4 bases and J 8 bases; nucleotides not matched to a gene: 14. Germline V gene sequence: CDR1 LGHNA, CDR2 YNFKEQ. CDR3 size: 16 residues. The CDR3 region is CASSPDTSGADSKQYF. The CDR3 DNA sequence: TGTGCCAGCAGCCCCGATACTAGCGGGGCCGATTCTAAGCAGTACTTC.

This clone is deemed medium-sized. V gene TRBV9 combines with J gene TRBJ1-1, with D uncertain. The germline gives CDR1 SGDLS, CDR2 YYNGEE. The ends were cut back, 0 bases at V and 5 bases at J, with 8 bases in the middle. The CDR3 sequence is 13 residues long. CDR3 residues: CASSVEEGTEAFF. CDR3 DNA sequence: TGTGCCAGCAGCGTAGAGGAAGGGACTGAAGCTTTCTTT.

This clone was recorded only once. J is TRBJ1-5 and V is TRBV28; 7 nucleotides match TRBD1. V dropped 4 bases and J dropped 4; count of bases not matched to a gene: 4. The CDR3 contains 14 residues. Germline CDR1 and CDR2: MDHEN and SYDVKM. The CDR3 protein is CASSSRGWNQPQHF. CDR3 sequence (DNA): TGTGCCAGCAGTTCCAGGGGGTGGAATCAGCCCCAGCATTTT. Together with reference TRBV28 and TRBJ1-5, the CDR3 gives the full variable domain: DVKVTQSSRYLVKRTGEKVFLECVQDMDHENMFWYRQDPGLGLRLIYFSYDVKMKEKGDIPEGYSVSREKKERFSLILESASTNQTSMYLCASSSRGWNQPQHFGDGTRLSIL.

The chain has TRBV5-6 and TRBJ2-1, with D possibly TRBD1 on 6 matching bases. V shed 6 bases and J shed 2 bases, with 21 bases lying between them. The length of the CDR3 is 17 residues. Germline loops: CDR1 SGHDT, CDR2 YYEEEE. The CDR3 nucleotides read TGTGCCAGCACCACCCAGGGGTTGGGTGGTCCCTACAATGAGCAGTTCTTC. Translating gives CASTTQGLGGPYNEQFF.

The chain combines TRBV21-1 with TRBJ2-1; TRBD1 is the table's D call and was not checked against the DNA. TRBV21-1 is classified as a pseudogene. CDR3 length: 16 residues. The CDR3 nucleotides read TGTGCCAGCGAAACTCCAGGCCCAAGCTCCTACAATGAGCAGTTCTTC. The encoded protein is CASETPGPSSYNEQFF.

This clone was recorded only once. This chain links TRBV4-1 with TRBJ2-1; D is ambiguous. Germline V lookup: CDR1 MGHRA, CDR2 YSYEKL. This CDR3 contains 14 residues. V lost 0 bases and J 3 bases, leaving 6 bases between the germline ends. This chain's CDR3 is CASSQEVVYNEQFF. CDR3 sequence (DNA): TGCGCCAGCAGCCAAGAGGTAGTCTACAATGAGCAGTTCTTC.

This chain links TRBV6-1 with TRBJ2-2; D gene ambiguous. Germline CDR1 and CDR2: MNHNS and SASEGT. The CDR3 loop spans 12 amino acids. V was trimmed by 2 bases and J by 5 bases, leaving 3 bases between them. CDR3 protein: CASSEITGELFF. DNA for the CDR3: TGTGCCAGCAGTGAAATTACCGGGGAGCTGTTTTTT.

The rearrangement uses TRBV6-1 and TRBJ2-7, with D hard to call. Trimming left V 4 bases short and J 6 bases short, with 19 bases between. This CDR3 contains 15 residues. Germline assignment: CDR1 MNHNS and CDR2 SASEGT. The CDR3 nucleotides read TGTGCCAGCAGTGTTTCTTTGGGTGGCATATCCGAGCAGTACGTC. This encodes CASSVSLGGISEQYV.

This clone was detected only a few times. V is TRBV2 and J is TRBJ1-5, with unresolved D. Germline V gene data show CDR1 as SNHLY and CDR2 as FYNNEI. The CDR3 has 13 residues. V was clipped by 3 bases and J by 5 bases, with 8 bases between them. CDR3: CASSEETDQPQHF. The CDR3 region has the DNA TGTGCCAGCAGTGAGGAAACAGATCAGCCCCAGCATTTT. The full variable domain, completed using reference TRBV2 and TRBJ1-5, is EPEVTQTPSHQVTQMGQEVILRCVPISNHLYFYWYRQILGQKVEFLVSFYNNEISEKSEIFDDQFSVERPDGSNFTLKIRSTKLEDSAMYFCASSEETDQPQHFGDGTRLSIL.